The rows below give T cell receptor beta chains drawn from one sample of a study of OX40 agonist ivuxolimab in advanced cancers. TCRdb's table, derived via immunoSEQ multiplex PCR, lists solely in-frame clones and lacks some. The sample has more than 25,000 clones, about four fifths seen once. The starting material was CD4+ or CD8+ T cells sorted from blood, obtained in a trial of the OX40 agonist ivuxolimab. These receptors were collected from an adult with an advanced solid tumor such as melanoma, head and neck, liver or kidney cancer. Each CDR3 is given with its conserved first and last residue.

CDR3 protein	J gene	V gene
CSAGTSGSIGPDEQYF	TRBJ2-7	TRBV29-1
CASSPTTTGELFF	TRBJ2-2	TRBV27
CASSLYQAGEQYF	TRBJ2-7	TRBV27
CASSVATGGLETQYF	TRBJ2-5	TRBV9
CASSWSLAGVTDTQYF	TRBJ2-3	TRBV6-5
CASSYSFTSGGETQYF	TRBJ2-5	TRBV6-6
CASSLASTGGETQYF	TRBJ2-5	TRBV7-9
CASSSGVAGSDTQYF	TRBJ2-3	TRBV13
CASSEGTGRLEQYF	TRBJ2-7	TRBV9
CASSWGTGTLNEQYF	TRBJ2-7	TRBV5-6
CASSDRGNEQFF	TRBJ2-1	TRBV7-9
CASSWGGGYGYTF	TRBJ1-2	TRBV25-1
CASTLVADPQETQYF	TRBJ2-5	TRBV4-2
CSVKGGIHTDTQYF	TRBJ2-3	TRBV29-1
CASSYREDTDTQYF	TRBJ2-3	TRBV6-5
CASSPSAGFNQPQHF	TRBJ1-5	TRBV19
CASSLGAGADTQYF	TRBJ2-3	TRBV27
CASRGGDYSNQPQHF	TRBJ1-5	TRBV2
CASSSTSGSTGELFF	TRBJ2-2	TRBV9
CASSEGLRGNQPQHF	TRBJ1-5	TRBV5-1
CASSLSGRRLGEAFF	TRBJ1-1	TRBV13
CSVEVGANYGYTF	TRBJ1-2	TRBV29-1
CASSSGGRETQYF	TRBJ2-5	TRBV7-3
CASSRTVYEQYF	TRBJ2-7	TRBV28
CASSLFILGGVGDSPLHF	TRBJ1-6	TRBV27
CATSPPWPGTGELFF	TRBJ2-2	TRBV15
CASSPLRGANTGELFF	TRBJ2-2	TRBV14
CASSLGGGETQYF	TRBJ2-5	TRBV7-6
CASSAASSPPPLHF	TRBJ1-6	TRBV2
CASSLVYGTAGSYEQYF	TRBJ2-7	TRBV11-2
CASSLLGQLYEQYF	TRBJ2-7	TRBV27
CASSIQGAPDGYTF	TRBJ1-2	TRBV19
CASSFGTEGSPLHF	TRBJ1-6	TRBV5-6
CASSTGQPAFF	TRBJ1-1	TRBV28
CASSPAGAHGYTF	TRBJ1-2	TRBV27
CASSPGNNEQFF	TRBJ2-1	TRBV9
CASSLAMGAEAFF	TRBJ1-1	TRBV11-3
CASSFISGAIDTQYF	TRBJ2-3	TRBV5-8
CASSWMTSGINNEQFF	TRBJ2-1	TRBV27
CAILAGVAETQYF	TRBJ2-5	TRBV6-5
CASSRGDTQYF	TRBJ2-3	TRBV13